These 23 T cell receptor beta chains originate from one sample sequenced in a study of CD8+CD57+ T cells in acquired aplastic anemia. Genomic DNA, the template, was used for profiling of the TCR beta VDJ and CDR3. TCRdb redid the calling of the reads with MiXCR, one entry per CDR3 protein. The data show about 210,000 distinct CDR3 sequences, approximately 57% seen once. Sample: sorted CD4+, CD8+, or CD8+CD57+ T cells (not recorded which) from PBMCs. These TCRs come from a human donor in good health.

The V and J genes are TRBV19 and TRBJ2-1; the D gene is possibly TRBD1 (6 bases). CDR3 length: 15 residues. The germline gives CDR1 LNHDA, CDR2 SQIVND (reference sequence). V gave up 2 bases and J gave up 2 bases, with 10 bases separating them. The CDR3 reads CASSIQGHTYNEQFF. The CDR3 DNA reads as TGTGCCAGTAGTATACAGGGACATACCTACAATGAGCAGTTCTTC.

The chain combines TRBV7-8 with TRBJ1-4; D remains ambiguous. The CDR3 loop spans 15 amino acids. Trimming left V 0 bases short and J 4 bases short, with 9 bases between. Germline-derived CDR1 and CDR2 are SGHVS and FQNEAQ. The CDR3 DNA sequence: TGTGCCAGCAGCTTAGCTTTACACCTTAATGAAAAACTGTTTTTT. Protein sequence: CASSLALHLNEKLFF. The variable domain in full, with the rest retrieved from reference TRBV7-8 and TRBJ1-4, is GAGVSQSPRYKVAKRGQDVALRCDPISGHVSLFWYQQALGQGPEFLTYFQNEAQLDKSGLPSDRFFAERPEGSVSTLKIQRTQQEDSAVYLCASSLALHLNEKLFFGSGTQLSVL.

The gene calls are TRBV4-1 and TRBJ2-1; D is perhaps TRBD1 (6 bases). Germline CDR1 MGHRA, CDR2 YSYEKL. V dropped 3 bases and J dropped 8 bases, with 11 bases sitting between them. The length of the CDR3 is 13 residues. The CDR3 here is CASSHQGKDEQFF. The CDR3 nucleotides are TGCGCCAGCAGCCACCAGGGGAAGGATGAGCAGTTCTTC.

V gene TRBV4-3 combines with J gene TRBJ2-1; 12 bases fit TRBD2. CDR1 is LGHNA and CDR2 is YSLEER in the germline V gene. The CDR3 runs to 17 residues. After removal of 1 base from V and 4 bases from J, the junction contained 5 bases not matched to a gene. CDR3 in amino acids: CASSQGATSGGYNEQFF. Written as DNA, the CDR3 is TGCGCCAGCAGCCAAGGCGCTACTAGCGGGGGGTACAATGAGCAGTTCTTC.

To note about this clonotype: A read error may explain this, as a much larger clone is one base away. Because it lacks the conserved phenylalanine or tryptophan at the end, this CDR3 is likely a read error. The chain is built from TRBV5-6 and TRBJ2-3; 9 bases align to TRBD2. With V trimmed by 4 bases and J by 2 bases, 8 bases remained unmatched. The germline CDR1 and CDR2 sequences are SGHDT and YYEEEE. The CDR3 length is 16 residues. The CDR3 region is CASSLRGGGLTDTQYC. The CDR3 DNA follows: TGTGCCAGCAGCCTCCGCGGGGGGGGCCTCACAGATACGCAGTATTGT.

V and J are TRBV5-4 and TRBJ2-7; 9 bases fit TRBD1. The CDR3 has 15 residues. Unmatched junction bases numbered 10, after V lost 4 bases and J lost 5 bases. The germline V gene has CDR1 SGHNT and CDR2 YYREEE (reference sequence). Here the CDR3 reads CASSLLQGANHEQYF. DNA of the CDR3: TGTGCCAGCAGCCTCTTACAGGGGGCGAACCACGAGCAGTACTTC. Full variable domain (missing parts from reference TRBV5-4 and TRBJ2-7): ETGVTQSPTHLIKTRGQQVTLRCSSQSGHNTVSWYQQALGQGPQFIFQYYREEENGRGNFPPRFSGLQFPNYSSELNVNALELDDSALYLCASSLLQGANHEQYFGPGTRLTVT.

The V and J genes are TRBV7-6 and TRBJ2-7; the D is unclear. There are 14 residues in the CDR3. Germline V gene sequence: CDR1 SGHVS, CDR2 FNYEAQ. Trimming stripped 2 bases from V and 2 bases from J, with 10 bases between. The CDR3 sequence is CASSLSPVPYEQYF. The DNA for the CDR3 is TGTGCCAGCAGCTTAAGCCCGGTCCCCTACGAGCAGTACTTC.

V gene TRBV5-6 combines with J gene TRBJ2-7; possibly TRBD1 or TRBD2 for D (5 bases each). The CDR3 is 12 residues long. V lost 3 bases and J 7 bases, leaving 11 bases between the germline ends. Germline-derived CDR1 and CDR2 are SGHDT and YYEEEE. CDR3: CASSSGRGEQYF. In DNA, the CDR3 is TGTGCCAGCAGCTCAGGGCGAGGGGAGCAGTACTTC.

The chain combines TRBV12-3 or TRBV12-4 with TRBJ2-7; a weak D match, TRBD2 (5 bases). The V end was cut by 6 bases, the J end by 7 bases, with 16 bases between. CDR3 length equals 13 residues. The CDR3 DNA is TGTGCCAGCAGGGCGCTTCGGGGTGGAGAGCAGTACTTC. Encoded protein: CASRALRGGEQYF.

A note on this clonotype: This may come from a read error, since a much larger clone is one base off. The CDR3 region has the DNA TGTGCCAGCAGACCCCATAGCGGGAGTAGCTCCTACGAGCAGTACTTC. This gives the protein CASRPHSGSSSYEQYF. The rearrangement links TRBV7-7 to TRBJ2-7; 9 nucleotides match TRBD2. Trimming took 6 bases from V and 0 from J; bases not matched to a gene: 9. In germline, CDR1 is SSHAT, CDR2 FNYEAQ (reference sequence). The CDR3 covers 16 residues.

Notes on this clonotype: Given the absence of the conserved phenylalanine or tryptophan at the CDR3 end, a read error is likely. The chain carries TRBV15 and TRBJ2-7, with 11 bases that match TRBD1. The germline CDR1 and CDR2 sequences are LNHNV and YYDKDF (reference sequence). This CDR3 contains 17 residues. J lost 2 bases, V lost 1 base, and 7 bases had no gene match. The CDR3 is CATSRAGTGGLTYEQYL. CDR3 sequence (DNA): TGTGCCACCAGCAGAGCCGGGACAGGGGGACTTACCTACGAGCAGTACCTC.

CDR3: CASSQDREQYF. DNA of the CDR3: TGTGCCAGCAGCCAAGACAGGGAGCAGTACTTC. This chain links TRBV11-2 with TRBJ2-7, with D possibly being TRBD1 (6 bases). V lost 5 bases, J lost 7 bases, and 9 bases lay in between. This CDR3 has 11 residues. CDR1 and CDR2 from the germline V gene are SGHAT and FQNNGV. The whole variable domain, filled in from reference TRBV11-2 and TRBJ2-7, reads EAGVAQSPRYKIIEKRQSVAFWCNPISGHATLYWYQQILGQGPKLLIQFQNNGVVDDSQLPKDRFSAERLKGVDSTLKIQPAKLEDSAVYLCASSQDREQYFGPGTRLTVT.

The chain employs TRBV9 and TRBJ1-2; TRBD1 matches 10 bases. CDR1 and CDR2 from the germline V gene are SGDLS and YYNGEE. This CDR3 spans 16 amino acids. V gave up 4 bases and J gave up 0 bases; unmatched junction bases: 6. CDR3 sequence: CASSQGQGRANYGYTF. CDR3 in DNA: TGTGCCAGCAGCCAGGGACAGGGGCGAGCTAACTATGGCTACACCTTC.

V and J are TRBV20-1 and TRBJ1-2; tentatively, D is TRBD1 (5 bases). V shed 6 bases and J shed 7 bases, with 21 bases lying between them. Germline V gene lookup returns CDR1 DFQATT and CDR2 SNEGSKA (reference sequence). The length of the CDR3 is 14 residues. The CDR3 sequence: CSAPGGGEMGGYTF. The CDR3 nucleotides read TGCAGTGCCCCTGGGGGGGGGGAGATGGGTGGCTACACCTTC.

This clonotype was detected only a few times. In DNA, the CDR3 is TGCAGTGCTAGGATCCTAGTAAGTTACAATGAGCAGTTCTTC. This gives the protein CSARILVSYNEQFF. The chain uses TRBV20-1 and TRBJ2-1; D gene unclear. CDR1 is DFQATT, CDR2 SNEGSKA, per germline (reference sequence). This CDR3 contains 14 residues. Trimming pared 3 bases from V and 4 bases from J, leaving 13 bases between.

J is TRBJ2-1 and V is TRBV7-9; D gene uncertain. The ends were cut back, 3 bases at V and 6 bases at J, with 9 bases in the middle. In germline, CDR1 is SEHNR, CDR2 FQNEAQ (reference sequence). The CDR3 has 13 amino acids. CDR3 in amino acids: CASSLYSPNEQFF. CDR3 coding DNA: TGTGCCAGCAGCTTGTATAGCCCCAATGAGCAGTTCTTC.

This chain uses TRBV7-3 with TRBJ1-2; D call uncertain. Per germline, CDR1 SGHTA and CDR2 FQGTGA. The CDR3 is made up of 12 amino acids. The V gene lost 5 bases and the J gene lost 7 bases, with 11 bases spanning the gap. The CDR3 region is CASSAVGSGYTF. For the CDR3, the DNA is TGTGCCAGCAGCGCCGTTGGGTCTGGCTACACCTTC.

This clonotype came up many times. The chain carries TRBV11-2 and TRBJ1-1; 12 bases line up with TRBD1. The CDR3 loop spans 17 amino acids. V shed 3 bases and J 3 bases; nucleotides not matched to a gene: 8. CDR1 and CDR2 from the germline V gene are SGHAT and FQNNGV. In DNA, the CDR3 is TGTGCCAGCAGCTTTCCGGGGACAGGGGGCGTGGACACTGAAGCTTTCTTT. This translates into CASSFPGTGGVDTEAFF.

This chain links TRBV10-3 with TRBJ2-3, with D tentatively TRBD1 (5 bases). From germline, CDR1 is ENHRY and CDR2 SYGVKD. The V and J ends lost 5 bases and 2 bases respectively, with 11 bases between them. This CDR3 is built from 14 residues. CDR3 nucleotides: TGTGCCATCAGTCGGACACCCATCACAGATACGCAGTATTTT. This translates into CAISRTPITDTQYF.

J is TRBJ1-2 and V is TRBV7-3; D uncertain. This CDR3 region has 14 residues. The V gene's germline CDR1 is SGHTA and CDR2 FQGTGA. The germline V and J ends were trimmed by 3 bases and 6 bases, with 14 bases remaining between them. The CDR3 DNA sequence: TGTGCCAGCAGCTTCGAGACGGGAGAGGATGGCTACACCTTC. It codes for CASSFETGEDGYTF.

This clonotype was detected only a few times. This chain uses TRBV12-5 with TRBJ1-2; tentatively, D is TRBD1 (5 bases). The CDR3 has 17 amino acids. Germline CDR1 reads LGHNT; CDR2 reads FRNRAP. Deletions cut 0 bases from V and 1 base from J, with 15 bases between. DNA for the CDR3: TGTGCTAGTGGTTTGGTAACCGGGGGAGAATTTAACTATGGCTACACCTTC. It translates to CASGLVTGGEFNYGYTF.

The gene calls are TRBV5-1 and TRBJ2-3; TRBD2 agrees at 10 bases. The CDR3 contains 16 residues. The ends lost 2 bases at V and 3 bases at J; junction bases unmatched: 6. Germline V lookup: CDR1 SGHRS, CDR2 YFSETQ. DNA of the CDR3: TGCGCCAGCAGCTTTCCTAGCGGGAGCGGGACAGATACGCAGTATTTT. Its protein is CASSFPSGSGTDTQYF. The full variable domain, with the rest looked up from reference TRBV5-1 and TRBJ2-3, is KAGVTQTPRYLIKTRGQQVTLSCSPISGHRSVSWYQQTPGQGLQFLFEYFSETQRNKGNFPGRFSGRQFSNSRSEMNVSTLELGDSALYLCASSFPSGSGTDTQYFGPGTRLTVL.

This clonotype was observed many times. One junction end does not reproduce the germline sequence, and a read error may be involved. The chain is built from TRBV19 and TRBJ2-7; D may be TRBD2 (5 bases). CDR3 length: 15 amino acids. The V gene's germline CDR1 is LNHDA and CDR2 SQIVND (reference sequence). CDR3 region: CASSMKAGVRFGQCF. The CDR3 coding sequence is TGTGCCAGTAGTATGAAAGCCGGGGTTCGTTTCGGGCAGTGCTTC.